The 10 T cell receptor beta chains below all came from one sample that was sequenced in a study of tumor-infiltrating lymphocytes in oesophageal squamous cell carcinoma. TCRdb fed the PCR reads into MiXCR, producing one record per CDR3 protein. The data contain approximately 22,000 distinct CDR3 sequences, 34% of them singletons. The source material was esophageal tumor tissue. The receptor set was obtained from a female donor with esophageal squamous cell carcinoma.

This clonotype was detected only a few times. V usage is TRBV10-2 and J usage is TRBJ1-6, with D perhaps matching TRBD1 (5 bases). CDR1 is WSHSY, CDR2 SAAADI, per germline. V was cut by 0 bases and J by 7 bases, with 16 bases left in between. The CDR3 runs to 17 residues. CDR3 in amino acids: CASSESGTSRINSPLHF. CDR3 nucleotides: TGCGCCAGCAGTGAGTCGGGGACTTCGAGAATCAATTCACCCCTCCACTTT.

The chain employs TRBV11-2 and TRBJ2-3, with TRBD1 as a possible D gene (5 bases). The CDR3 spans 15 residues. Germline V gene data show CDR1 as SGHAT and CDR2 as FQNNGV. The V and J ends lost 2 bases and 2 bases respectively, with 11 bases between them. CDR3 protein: CASSLYHRSTDTQYF. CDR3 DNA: TGTGCCAGCAGCTTATATCACAGGTCCACAGATACGCAGTATTTT.

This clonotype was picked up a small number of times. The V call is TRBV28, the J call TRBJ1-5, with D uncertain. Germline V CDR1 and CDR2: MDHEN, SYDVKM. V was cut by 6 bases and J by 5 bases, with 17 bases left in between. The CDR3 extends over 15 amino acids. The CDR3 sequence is CASRVDLQRYQPQHF. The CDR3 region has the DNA TGTGCCAGCAGGGTTGACCTCCAGCGTTATCAGCCCCAGCATTTT.

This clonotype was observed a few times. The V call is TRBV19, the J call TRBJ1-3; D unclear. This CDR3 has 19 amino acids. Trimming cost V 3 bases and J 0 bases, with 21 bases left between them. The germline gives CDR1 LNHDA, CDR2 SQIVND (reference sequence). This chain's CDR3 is CASSIRPPTNSVSGNTIYF. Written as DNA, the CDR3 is TGTGCCAGTAGTATCCGCCCCCCCACCAACAGCGTCTCTGGAAACACCATATATTTT.

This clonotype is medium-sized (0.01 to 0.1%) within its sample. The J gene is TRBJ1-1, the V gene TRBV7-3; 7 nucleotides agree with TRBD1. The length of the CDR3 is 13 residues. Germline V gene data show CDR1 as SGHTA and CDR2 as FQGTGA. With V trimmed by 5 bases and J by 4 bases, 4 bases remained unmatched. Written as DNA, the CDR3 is TGTGCCAGCAGCGCAGGGGGGGGCACTGAAGCTTTCTTT. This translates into CASSAGGGTEAFF.

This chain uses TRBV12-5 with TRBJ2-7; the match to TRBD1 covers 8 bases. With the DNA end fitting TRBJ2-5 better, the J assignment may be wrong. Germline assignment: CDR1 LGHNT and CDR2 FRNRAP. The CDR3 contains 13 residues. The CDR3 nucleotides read TGTGCTAGTGGTTTGGACAGGGGGGAGACCCAGTACTTC. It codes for CASGLDRGETQYF.

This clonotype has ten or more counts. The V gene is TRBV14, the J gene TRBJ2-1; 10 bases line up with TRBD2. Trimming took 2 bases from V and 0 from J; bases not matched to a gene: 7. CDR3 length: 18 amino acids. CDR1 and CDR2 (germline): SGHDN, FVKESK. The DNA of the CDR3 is TGTGCCAGCAGCCAAACAATCCAGCGGGGGGGCTCCTACAATGAGCAGTTCTTC. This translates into CASSQTIQRGGSYNEQFF.

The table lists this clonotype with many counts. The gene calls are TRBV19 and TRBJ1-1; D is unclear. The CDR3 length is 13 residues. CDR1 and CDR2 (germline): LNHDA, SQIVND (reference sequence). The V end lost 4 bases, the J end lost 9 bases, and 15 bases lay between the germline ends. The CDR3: CASSKDGGSQAFF. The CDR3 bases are TGTGCCAGTAGTAAAGACGGCGGGTCCCAAGCTTTCTTT. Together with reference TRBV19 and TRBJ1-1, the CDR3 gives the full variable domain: DGGITQSPKYLFRKEGQNVTLSCEQNLNHDAMYWYRQDPGQGLRLIYYSQIVNDFQKGDIAEGYSVSREKKESFPLTVTSAQKNPTAFYLCASSKDGGSQAFFGQGTRLTVV.

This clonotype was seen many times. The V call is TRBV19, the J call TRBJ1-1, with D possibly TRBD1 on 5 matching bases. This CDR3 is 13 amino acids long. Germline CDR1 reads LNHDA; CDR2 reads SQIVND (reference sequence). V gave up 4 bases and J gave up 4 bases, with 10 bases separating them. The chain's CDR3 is CASSTNGGTEAFF. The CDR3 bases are TGTGCCAGTAGTACTAATGGGGGCACTGAAGCTTTCTTT.

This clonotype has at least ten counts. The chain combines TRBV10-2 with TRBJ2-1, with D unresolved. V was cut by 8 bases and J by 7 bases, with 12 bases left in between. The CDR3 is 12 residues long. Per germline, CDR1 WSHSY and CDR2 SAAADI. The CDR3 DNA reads TGCGCCAGCTCACAGTTTAGGAATGAGCAGTTCTTC. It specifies CASSQFRNEQFF.